These T cell receptor beta chains were read from a single sample in a study of identical twins. Via MiXCR, TCRdb re-called the 5' RACE reads, giving one row per CDR3 protein. The repertoire holds some 590,000 distinct CDR3 sequences, with nearly 10% as singletons. These data were likewise used in another study, on yellow fever vaccine responses in identical twins.

Input material: PBMCs. These receptors were taken from a woman younger than 35 in good health. The CDR3 runs from the conserved cysteine through the conserved F or W.

J	V	CDR3
TRBJ1-4	TRBV5-1	CASSLARLPNEKLFF
TRBJ2-5	TRBV7-8	CASSTRTSVVETQYF
TRBJ2-1	TRBV29-1	CSVVVSSYNEQFF
TRBJ2-3	TRBV29-1	CSVARDSTDTQYF
TRBJ2-1	TRBV7-9	CASSPIRGVSYNEQFF
TRBJ1-6	TRBV12-5	CASGLGTANSPLHF
TRBJ2-5	TRBV6-5	CASSYSERTGGQETQYF
TRBJ2-1	TRBV4-3	CASSQDSGTVTPNEQFF
TRBJ2-1	TRBV12-3/TRBV12-4	CASSQLAGGYNEQFF
TRBJ1-4	TRBV7-9	CASSVVSRQENEKLFF
TRBJ2-3	TRBV14	CASSQDYTSTDTQYF
TRBJ1-3	TRBV5-1	CASSLSRDSGNTIYF
TRBJ2-1	TRBV7-9	CASSLPTSGRSKEQFF
TRBJ2-3	TRBV7-3	CASSLKQGTDTQYF
TRBJ2-7	TRBV11-3	CASSSTGSLGQYF
TRBJ2-1	TRBV4-1	CASSQPGTSGYNEQFF
TRBJ2-3	TRBV12-3/TRBV12-4	CASSLSRGSGTDTQYF
TRBJ2-3	TRBV7-3	CASSSGTGGAPTDTQYF
TRBJ2-1	TRBV9	CASSPGQDSYNEQFF
TRBJ1-1	TRBV7-2	CASSLGYYLNTEAFF
TRBJ1-1	TRBV5-1	CASSLGPGNTEAFF
TRBJ2-5	TRBV20-1	CSARNRGRSGLQETQYF
TRBJ2-1	TRBV14	CASSRRQGITYNEQFF
TRBJ1-1	TRBV12-3/TRBV12-4	CASTREPNTEAFF
TRBJ1-2	TRBV12-3/TRBV12-4	CASSFAGPGFYGYTF
TRBJ2-7	TRBV11-2	CASSLEVRDIGLAGVYEQYF
TRBJ2-2	TRBV20-1	CSARWDRGLSGELFF
TRBJ2-2	TRBV20-1	CSARDGTSVTGELFF
TRBJ2-2	TRBV27	CASSPPPLSPGELFF
TRBJ2-1	TRBV5-1	CASSSTVAGVPYNEQFF
TRBJ2-7	TRBV6-5	CASSSPDRGREQYF
TRBJ1-6	TRBV5-1	CASSFETTYNSPLHF
TRBJ2-1	TRBV19	CASSIRQGLATHNEQFF
TRBJ2-7	TRBV29-1	CSVLTGMDPEQYF
TRBJ2-7	TRBV6-2/TRBV6-3	CASRPGTNHEQYF
TRBJ2-1	TRBV5-5	CASSLFGQLYNEQFF
TRBJ2-1	TRBV3-1	CASSHPSYNEQFF
TRBJ2-7	TRBV5-1	CASSLEGQGLDQQYF
TRBJ2-7	TRBV7-8	CASSQPKLAGKYEQYF